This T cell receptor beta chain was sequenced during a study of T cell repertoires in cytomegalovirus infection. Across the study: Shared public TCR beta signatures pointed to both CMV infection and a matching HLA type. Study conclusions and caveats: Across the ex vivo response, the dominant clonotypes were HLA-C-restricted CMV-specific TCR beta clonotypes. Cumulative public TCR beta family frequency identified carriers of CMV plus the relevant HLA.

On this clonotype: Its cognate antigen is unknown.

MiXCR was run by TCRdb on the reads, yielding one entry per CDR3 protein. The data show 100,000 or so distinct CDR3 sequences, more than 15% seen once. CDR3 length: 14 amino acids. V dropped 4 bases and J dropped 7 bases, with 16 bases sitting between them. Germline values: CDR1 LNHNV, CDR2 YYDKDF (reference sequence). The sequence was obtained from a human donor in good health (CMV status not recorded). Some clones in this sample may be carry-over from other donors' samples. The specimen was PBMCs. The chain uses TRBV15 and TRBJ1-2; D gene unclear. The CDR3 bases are TGTGCCACCAGCACCAACATCCAAGGCAGTGGCTACACCTTC. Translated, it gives CATSTNIQGSGYTF.